Reported below is one T cell receptor (beta chain). Germline CDR1 is SQVTM and CDR2 is ANQGSEA. The V gene end was trimmed by 6 bases and the J gene end by 4 bases; junction bases not matched to a gene: 7. The CDR3 is made up of 13 amino acids. This sample is drawn from a study of blood T cell repertoires in COVID-19. Overall study: Some COVID-19 samples were acute and others convalescent; all came from the United States, Italy and Spain.

This study enrolled people aged about 18 to 90 from roughly 24 US geographic areas. How the authors handled the data: Scientists estimated how many nucleated cells there were by amplifying reference gene primers. Sequencing was performed with immunoSEQ multiplex PCR; in TCRdb, only in-frame clones are kept and a portion is missing. Clone size and the V and J calls come from that table; the DNA yielded D and trimming. The sample lists 200,000 to 250,000 clones; about 89% were seen once. The clonotype was recovered from a woman younger than 45 who had recovered from COVID-19. The sequencing sample was made of PBMCs or T cells enriched from blood (not recorded which). The chain couples TRBV29-1 to TRBJ2-7; 9 nucleotides align to TRBD2. CDR3 bases: TGCAGCGTCTCTAGCGGGATGGGGTACGAGCAGTACTTC. It yields the protein CSVSSGMGYEQYF.